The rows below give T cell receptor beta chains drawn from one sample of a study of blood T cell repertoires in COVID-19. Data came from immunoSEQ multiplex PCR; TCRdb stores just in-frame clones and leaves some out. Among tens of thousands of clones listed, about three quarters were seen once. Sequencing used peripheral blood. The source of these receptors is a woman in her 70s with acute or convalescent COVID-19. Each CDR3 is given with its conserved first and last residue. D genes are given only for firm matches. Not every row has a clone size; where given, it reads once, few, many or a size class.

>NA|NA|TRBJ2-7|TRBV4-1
TGCGCCAGCAGCCAAGAGGTCCAGGGGACCGTCGAGCAGTACTTC
CASSQEVQGTVEQYF
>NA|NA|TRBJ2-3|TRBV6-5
TGTGCCAGCATAGTAGGACATCTCACAGATACGCAGTATTTT
CASIVGHLTDTQYF
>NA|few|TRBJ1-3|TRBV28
TGTGCCAGCAGTCTATTCTCCTACAGGGACTCTGGAAACACCATATATTTT
CASSLFSYRDSGNTIYF
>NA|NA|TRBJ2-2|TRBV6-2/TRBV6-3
TGTGCCAGCAGCTCACAAGACACCGGGGAGCTGTTTTTT
CASSSQDTGELFF
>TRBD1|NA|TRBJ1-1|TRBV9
TGTGCCAGCAGCGCAGGACAGGGAATCGGCACTGAAGCTTTCTTT
CASSAGQGIGTEAFF
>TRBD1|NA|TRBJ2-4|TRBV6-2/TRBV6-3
TGTGCCAGCAGTTCGACAGGGGGGCTTAGGGACATTCAGTACTTC
CASSSTGGLRDIQYF
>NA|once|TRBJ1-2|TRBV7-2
TGTGCCAGCAGCCCCCAAGGCTCCGCTTCTAGAGGCTACACCTTC
CASSPQGSASRGYTF
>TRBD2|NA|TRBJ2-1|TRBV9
TGTGCCAGCAGCCCCCGTTGGACTAGCGGGGGGGGCGGCAATGAGCAGTTCTTC
CASSPRWTSGGGGNEQFF
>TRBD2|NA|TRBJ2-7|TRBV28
TGTGCCAGCAGTTGGCATAGTAAAAGACTAGCGGGAAGCTACGAGCAGTACTTC
CASSWHSKRLAGSYEQYF
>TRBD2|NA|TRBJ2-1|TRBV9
TGTGCCAGCAGCGTATACCCTAGCGGGTTTTACAATGAGCAGTTCTTC
CASSVYPSGFYNEQFF
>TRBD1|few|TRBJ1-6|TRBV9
TGTGCCAGCAGCTCCCGGACAGGGTGGGATTCACCCCTCCACTTT
CASSSRTGWDSPLHF
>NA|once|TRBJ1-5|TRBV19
TGTGCCAGTAGTATTGGAGGGGTGATAAGCAATCAGCCCCAGCATTTT
CASSIGGVISNQPQHF
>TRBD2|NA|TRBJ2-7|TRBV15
TGTGCCACCAGCAGAGGCGAGGGACTAGCTAGCGACGAGCAGTACTTC
CATSRGEGLASDEQYF
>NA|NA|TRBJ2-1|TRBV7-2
TGTGCCAGCAGCTTAGCGGCCCAGGGCGGCAATGAGCAGTTCTTC
CASSLAAQGGNEQFF
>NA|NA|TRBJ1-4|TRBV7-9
TGTGCCAGCAGCCCCACAAATGAAAAACTGTTTTTT
CASSPTNEKLFF
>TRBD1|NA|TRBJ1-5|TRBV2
TGTGCCAGCAGCGCCCGGGAGGGGGCGCGGAATCAGCCCCAGCATTTT
CASSAREGARNQPQHF
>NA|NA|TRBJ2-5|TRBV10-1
TGCGCCAGCAGTGAGTCTGGGGGGACCGCTAAAGAGACCCAGTACTTC
CASSESGGTAKETQYF
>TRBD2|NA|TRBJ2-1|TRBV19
TGTGCCAGTAGTAACACCGGGACTAGCGGGGGGCAGAAGCAGTTCTTC
CASSNTGTSGGQKQFF
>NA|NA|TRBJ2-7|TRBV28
TGTGCCAGCACCTACATTGAGGGAAACGAGCAGTACTTC
CASTYIEGNEQYF
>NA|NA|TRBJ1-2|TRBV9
TGTGCCAGCAGCGGCAAGGCGGTAAACTATGGCTACACCTTC
CASSGKAVNYGYTF
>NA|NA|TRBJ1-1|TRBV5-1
TGCGCCAGCAGGCAGTCCTGGAGTACTGAAGCTTTCTTT
CASRQSWSTEAFF
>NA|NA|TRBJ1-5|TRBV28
TGTGCCAGCAGAGACCTCCGGGGTTTGACGCGTTTTGGCAATCAGCCCCAGCATTTT
CASRDLRGLTRFGNQPQHF
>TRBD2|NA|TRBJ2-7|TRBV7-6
TGTGCCAGCAGCATCAGGACTAGCGGGGGCTACGAGCAGTACTTC
CASSIRTSGGYEQYF
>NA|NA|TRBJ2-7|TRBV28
TGTACAACAAGCCGGGCAGGGGACTCCTACGAGCAGTACTTC
CTTSRAGDSYEQYF
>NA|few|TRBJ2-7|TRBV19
TGTGCCAGTAGTATAGATTCCAGGGGATACGAGCAGTACTTC
CASSIDSRGYEQYF
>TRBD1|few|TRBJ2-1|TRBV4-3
TGCGCCAGCAGCCAAGATAGGGGACAGGGGGTCTACAATGAGCAGTTCTTC
CASSQDRGQGVYNEQFF
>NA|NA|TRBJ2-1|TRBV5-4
TGTGCCAGCAGCTTGGGCGTCAATGAGCAGTTCTTC
CASSLGVNEQFF
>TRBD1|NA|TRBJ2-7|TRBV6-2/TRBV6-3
TGTGCCAGCAGTTCAAGACAGGGTGAATACTTC
CASSSRQGEYF
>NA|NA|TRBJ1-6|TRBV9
TGTGCCAGCAGCGTAGGGCAGTATAATTCACCCCTCCACTTT
CASSVGQYNSPLHF
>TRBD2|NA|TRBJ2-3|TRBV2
TGTGCCAGCAGCATTAGCGGGGGGGCAGATACGCAGTATTTT
CASSISGGADTQYF
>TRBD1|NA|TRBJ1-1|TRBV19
TGTGCCAGTAGTCTTCAGACAGGGGTGAACACTGAAGCTTTCTTT
CASSLQTGVNTEAFF
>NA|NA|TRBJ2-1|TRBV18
TGTGCCAGCTCACCCGAAACTAGCCGAGGCTCCTACAATGAGCAGTTCTTC
CASSPETSRGSYNEQFF
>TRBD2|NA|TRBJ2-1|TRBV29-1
TGCAGCGTTGAGGATTCTAGCGGGAGAAATTCCAATGAGCAGTTCTTC
CSVEDSSGRNSNEQFF
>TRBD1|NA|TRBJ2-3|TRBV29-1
TGCAGCGTTGTCACAGGGGCGCGCCCAGATACGCAGTATTTT
CSVVTGARPDTQYF
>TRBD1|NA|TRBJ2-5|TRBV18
TGTGCCAGCTCATCGACAGGGGGCGAGGAGACCCAGTACTTC
CASSSTGGEETQYF
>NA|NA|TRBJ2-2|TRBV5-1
TGCGCCAGCAGCGCGGACGCGGGGAACACCGGGGAGCTGTTTTTT
CASSADAGNTGELFF
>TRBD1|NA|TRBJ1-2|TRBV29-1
TGCAGCGTTGTGGAGCAGGGGGCTTTCTATGGCTACACCTTC
CSVVEQGAFYGYTF
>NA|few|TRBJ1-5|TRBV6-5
TGTGCCAGCAGTTACTCATACAGGGCTAGCAATCAGCCCCAGCATTTT
CASSYSYRASNQPQHF
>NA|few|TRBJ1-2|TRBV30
TGTGCCTGGAGTGTATCGTGTGGCTACACCTTC
CAWSVSCGYTF
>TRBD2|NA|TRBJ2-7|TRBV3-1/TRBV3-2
TGTGCCAGCAGCCCGCCCGTGGCGGGAGGGCGGTACGAGCAGTACTTC
CASSPPVAGGRYEQYF
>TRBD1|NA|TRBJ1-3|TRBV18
TGTGCCAGCTCACCAATTGGGACAGGGGGGATGAACTCTGGAAACACCATATATTTT
CASSPIGTGGMNSGNTIYF
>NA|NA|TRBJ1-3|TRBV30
TGTGCCTGGAGTCCCGGAGGACGCCGACACAAAACCTTT
CAWSPGGRRHKTF